The text below deals with one T cell receptor (beta chain). Its antigen is currently unknown. The sample is drawn from a study of cytomegalovirus exposure and HLA in healthy donors. Study-wide results and limits: Rare sequences made up most TCRs, while some public TCRs were found in many donors.

Measured with immunoSEQ multiplex PCR; TCRdb has only the in-frame clones, and not every one. Counted here are about 55,000 clones, approximately 90% occurring once; the ten biggest clones make up just over 3%. Germline-derived CDR1 and CDR2 are MGHDK and SYGVNS. The CDR3 runs 14 residues. V shed 5 bases and J shed 7 bases, with 14 bases lying between them. This TCR derives from a man aged 18 to 29 in good health and CMV-seronegative. The chain couples TRBV25-1 to TRBJ1-4; D is ambiguous. The sample consisted of PBMCs. The CDR3 DNA reads as TGTGCCAGCAGTACAGAGGGAATGATTGAAAAACTGTTTTTT. Translated, it gives CASSTEGMIEKLFF.